The 10 T cell receptor beta chains presented below share a single source sample, sequenced in a study of blood T cell repertoires in COVID-19 (TCRdb year 2020). The library was produced with the immunoSEQ multiplex PCR assay. This is the immuneACCESS table as TCRdb keeps it, with only in-frame sequences that have V and J called. A part of the clones is gone; compared with another copy, unresolved V genes explain less than half, and the rest is unexplained. The sample contains some 130,000 clones, 84% of them found a single time. Around 5.5% of the sample goes to the ten largest clones. Sequences were obtained from PBMCs or T cells enriched from blood (not recorded which). The source is a man aged 40-49 years with acute COVID-19.

The gene calls are TRBV9 and TRBJ2-6, with D perhaps matching TRBD1 (6 bases). Germline V gene data show CDR1 as SGDLS and CDR2 as YYNGEE. This CDR3 has 17 residues. Trimming removed 3 bases at V and 0 bases at J, with 13 bases between. The CDR3 loop reads CASSARTVASGANVLTF. For the CDR3, the DNA is TGTGCCAGCAGCGCCCGGACAGTGGCCTCTGGGGCCAACGTCCTGACTTTC.

V gene TRBV19 combines with J gene TRBJ1-2; D is unresolved. Germline values: CDR1 LNHDA, CDR2 SQIVND (reference sequence). The length of the CDR3 is 18 residues. V lost 1 base to trimming and J lost 4 bases, with 22 bases between them. The CDR3 protein is CASSIVGPKIGGVYGYTF. The CDR3 bases are TGTGCCAGTAGTATAGTAGGCCCCAAGATCGGCGGGGTCTATGGCTACACCTTC.

CDR3 bases: TGTGCCAGCAGCGTTGGGCAGGGGGCAATATGGTACTACGAGCAGTACTTC. It codes for CASSVGQGAIWYYEQYF. The J gene is TRBJ2-7, the V gene TRBV11-2; 8 nucleotides match TRBD1. V lost 5 bases, J lost 3 bases, and 15 bases stayed unmatched. This CDR3 is built from 17 residues. Looked up from germline, CDR1 is SGHAT and CDR2 is FQNNGV.

This clone was seen more than once but under ten times. As DNA, the CDR3 is TGTGCCAGCAGCTTAGCGCCGGGGTACTCTGGAAACACCATATATTTT. As protein: CASSLAPGYSGNTIYF. The J gene is TRBJ1-3, the V gene TRBV7-6, with D uncertain. Germline CDR1 is SGHVS and CDR2 is FNYEAQ. Trimming took 0 bases from V and 0 from J, leaving 9 bases between them. CDR3 length: 16 amino acids.

V usage is TRBV29-1 and J usage is TRBJ1-2; D remains unclear. Deletions cut 4 bases from V and 2 bases from J, with 8 bases between. CDR1 and CDR2 from the germline V gene are SQVTM and ANQGSEA. The length of the CDR3 is 12 residues. CDR3 DNA: TGCAGCGTTGTCGTGGAGAACTATGGCTACACCTTC. Protein product: CSVVVENYGYTF.

This clone showed up just once. This chain uses TRBV19 with TRBJ2-7, with D perhaps TRBD1 (6 bases). The V gene's germline CDR1 is LNHDA and CDR2 SQIVND (reference sequence). The V end lost 4 bases, the J end lost 1 base, and 11 bases lay between the germline ends. CDR3 size: 14 residues. CDR3 sequence: CASSTFTGSYEQYF. CDR3 nucleotides: TGTGCCAGTAGTACGTTTACAGGGTCCTACGAGCAGTACTTC.

This sequence joins TRBV3-1 (or the pseudogene TRBV3-2) and TRBJ1-1; possible D gene TRBD1, 5 bases. This CDR3 spans 15 amino acids. Germline CDR1 LGHDT, CDR2 YNNKEL (reference sequence). Trimming cost V 5 bases and J 0 bases, with 13 bases left between them. CDR3 amino acids: CASSGKTALNTEAFF. Here the CDR3 DNA reads TGTGCCAGCAGCGGAAAGACAGCCTTGAACACTGAAGCTTTCTTT.

This clone has just one count. The chain employs TRBV27 and TRBJ1-1, with no clear D. The CDR3 runs 12 residues. Germline values: CDR1 MNHEY, CDR2 SMNVEV (reference sequence). V shed 4 bases and J shed 4 bases, with 7 bases lying between them. CDR3 in DNA: TGTGCCAGCAGTTCCTCCCCCACTGAAGCTTTCTTT. The encoded protein is CASSSSPTEAFF.

The CDR3 loop reads CASSEERQGWQPQHF. The CDR3 nucleotides read TGTGCCAGCAGTGAAGAGCGTCAGGGCTGGCAGCCCCAGCATTTT. The rearrangement uses TRBV6-1 and TRBJ1-5, with D possibly TRBD1 on 5 matching bases. Trimming left V 1 base short and J 7 bases short, with 14 bases between. Germline V gene sequence: CDR1 MNHNS, CDR2 SASEGT. The CDR3 covers 15 residues.

V is TRBV6-5 and J is TRBJ1-4; no clear D. This CDR3 region has 15 residues. CDR1 is MNHEY and CDR2 is SVGAGI in the germline V gene. V lost 6 bases to trimming and J lost 7 bases, with 18 bases between them. CDR3 nucleotide sequence: TGTGCCAGCAGGAGAACCGCGGCTGAGGGTGAAAAACTGTTTTTT. It specifies CASRRTAAEGEKLFF.